Only one count was recorded for the clone carrying this T cell receptor (beta chain). The data are from a study of blood T cell repertoires in COVID-19. Study-wide background: Donors in the United States, Italy and Spain gave samples during acute or convalescent COVID-19. In each case, the material was cDNA or gDNA derived from T cells, B-cell-depleted T cells, or PBMCs.

In the original workflow: Reference gene primer amplification gave estimated nucleated cell counts. Repertoires were generated with immunoSEQ multiplex PCR, while TCRdb's copy carries only in-frame clones and drops some. The V and J calls and clone size come from that table; D and trimming were worked out from the DNA. Altogether around 400,000 clones are present, more than 70% being singletons, with the ten largest covering roughly 2.1%. With 5 bases clipped from V and 2 bases from J, the junction kept 15 bases outside the gene matches. The V gene's germline CDR1 is SGHRS and CDR2 YFSETQ. This CDR3 has 17 residues. While infection was still active, Seattle patients were enrolled and then followed longitudinally.

V and J are TRBV5-1 and TRBJ2-7; 8 bases line up with TRBD1. Specimen: peripheral blood. This TCR came from a woman aged 55-69 years with COVID-19, enrolled during active disease. The CDR3 loop is CASSPQPSGQGAYEQYF. The CDR3 DNA follows: TGCGCCAGCAGTCCCCAGCCTTCAGGACAGGGTGCCTACGAGCAGTACTTC.